Below, one T cell receptor (beta chain) is given with its context. Its antigen is not known. TCRdb's copy holds only in-frame clones and misses some; the assay was immunoSEQ multiplex PCR. There are about 87,000 clones in the sample; about 45% occur only once, and less than 15% lies in the top ten. The V segment lost 7 bases and the J segment 3 bases; nucleotides outside the gene matches: 8. Germline CDR1 and CDR2: SNHLY and FYNNEI. The length of the CDR3 is 14 residues. These data belong to a study of shared clonotypes between healthy human individuals. General study findings and limits: Only blood underwent sampling, and tissue repertoires likely differ.

The chain has TRBV2 and TRBJ2-7, with 8 bases matching TRBD1. Sequences were obtained from PBMCs. This clonotype originated in a middle-aged woman in good health. Some clones in this sample may be carry-over from other donors' samples. Here the CDR3 DNA reads TGTGCCAGCATTCCGACAGGGGTAGGCTACGAGCAGTACTTC. Encoded protein: CASIPTGVGYEQYF.